A single sample gave rise to the 8 T cell receptor beta chains below, sequenced in a study of T cell repertoires in cytomegalovirus infection. TCRdb fed the reads into MiXCR, producing one record per CDR3 protein. The sample lists fewer than 550,000 distinct CDR3 sequences, about 30% occurring once. The specimen sequenced was PBMCs. The receptors originated from a human donor in good health (CMV status not recorded). Some clones in this sample may be carry-over from other donors' samples.

The gene calls are TRBV5-6 and TRBJ2-5; possibly TRBD1 or TRBD2 for D (5 bases each). The CDR3 is 15 residues long. Germline lookup yields CDR1 SGHDT and CDR2 YYEEEE. V lost 4 bases, J lost 5 bases, and 18 bases lay in between. The DNA of the CDR3 is TGTGCCAGCAGCCTCCCGGGACGCGAGGCGGAGACCCAGTACTTC. It translates to CASSLPGREAETQYF.

The chain couples TRBV6-2 or TRBV6-3 to TRBJ2-1; D is undetermined. V lost 6 bases to trimming and J lost 5 bases, with 17 bases between them. The germline gives CDR1 MNHEY, CDR2 SVGEGT. The CDR3 covers 15 residues. In nucleotides, the CDR3 is TGTGCCAGCAGGCAAAGAGGTCCAAGGCACAATGAGCAGTTCTTC. Translating it yields CASRQRGPRHNEQFF.

This clonotype was picked up a small number of times. The gene calls are TRBV27 and TRBJ2-7, with D possibly being TRBD1 (6 bases). The CDR3 length is 17 residues. Trimming stripped 4 bases from V and 1 base from J, with 20 bases between. Germline CDR1 and CDR2: MNHEY and SMNVEV (reference sequence). CDR3 protein: CASSSPSRGRRSYEQYF. CDR3 coding DNA: TGTGCCAGCAGTTCACCCTCTAGGGGGAGACGGTCCTACGAGCAGTACTTC.

The chain couples TRBV2 to TRBJ1-6; 8 bases agree with TRBD1. The CDR3 is 15 residues long. V dropped 2 bases and J dropped 7; count of bases not matched to a gene: 4. Germline V gene sequence: CDR1 SNHLY, CDR2 FYNNEI. As DNA, the CDR3 is TGTGCCAGCAGTGAACAGGGGGCAAAAAATTCACCCCTCCACTTT. It is translated as CASSEQGAKNSPLHF.

The chain joins TRBV19 to TRBJ1-1, with 8 nucleotides matching TRBD1. The CDR3 length is 15 residues. J was trimmed by 4 bases and V by 1 base; bases with no gene match: 5. Looked up from germline, CDR1 is LNHDA and CDR2 is SQIVND (reference sequence). CDR3 sequence reads: CASSIGQGASTEAFF. The CDR3 coding sequence is TGTGCCAGTAGTATAGGGCAGGGGGCTAGCACTGAAGCTTTCTTT.

The chain employs TRBV28 and TRBJ2-1; D is possibly TRBD1 or TRBD2 (5 bases each). CDR1 and CDR2 (germline): MDHEN, SYDVKM. The CDR3 is 13 residues long. Trimming took 10 bases from V and 8 from J, leaving 18 bases between them. For the CDR3, the DNA is TGTGCCACCGAGGGGTTTACGGTCTATGAGCAGTTCTTC. It yields the protein CATEGFTVYEQFF.

This clonotype was observed a handful of times. V and J are TRBV29-1 and TRBJ2-7; no firm D call. The ends were cut back, 4 bases at V and 0 bases at J, with 7 bases in the middle. The CDR3 totals 12 residues. CDR1 and CDR2 (germline): SQVTM, ANQGSEA. CDR3 in amino acids: CSVVQSSYEQYF. CDR3 DNA: TGCAGCGTTGTGCAGAGCTCCTACGAGCAGTACTTC.

The gene calls are TRBV7-9 and TRBJ1-1; 7 bases map to TRBD1. The J segment lost 6 bases and the V segment lost 1 base, leaving 5 bases of the junction unmatched. Germline V gene data show CDR1 as SEHNR and CDR2 as FQNEAQ (reference sequence). The CDR3 has 14 residues. The CDR3 spells CASSLGLQGPEAFF. As DNA, the CDR3 is TGTGCCAGCAGCTTAGGCCTACAGGGGCCTGAAGCTTTCTTT.